Each of the 14 T cell receptor beta chains below was sequenced from the same sample in a study of T cell repertoires in ileal Crohn's disease. The protocol was immunoSEQ multiplex PCR, while the TCRdb copy is restricted to in-frame clones and leaves out a portion. The table lists 2,600 or so clones, roughly 82% of them singletons, with 11% in the top ten. Sequencing input: ileal tissue. The receptor source for this set is an adult with Crohn's disease.

In this sample, this clone turned up a few times. CDR3 sequence (DNA): TGTGCCAGCAGCGGGCTGTTCTCTGGAAACACCATATATTTT. Translated, it gives CASSGLFSGNTIYF. The chain uses TRBV9 and TRBJ1-3; D call uncertain. In germline, CDR1 is SGDLS, CDR2 YYNGEE. This CDR3 contains 14 residues. Trimming cost V 3 bases and J 0 bases, with 7 bases left between them.

This clone appeared a few times. The V call is TRBV15, the J call TRBJ1-4, with a possible D match to TRBD1 (6 bases). V lost 3 bases and J lost 1, with 15 bases in between. CDR1 and CDR2 (germline): LNHNV, YYDKDF (reference sequence). CDR3 length equals 17 residues. Here the CDR3 reads CATSRTGLGGTNEKLFF. As DNA, the CDR3 is TGTGCCACCAGCAGGACAGGCCTGGGTGGAACTAATGAAAAACTGTTTTTT. The whole variable domain, filled in from reference TRBV15 and TRBJ1-4, reads DAMVIQNPRYQVTQFGKPVTLSCSQTLNHNVMYWYQQKSSQAPKLLFHYYDKDFNNEADTPDNFQSRRPNTSFCFLDIRSPGLGDTAMYLCATSRTGLGGTNEKLFFGSGTQLSVL.

This chain links TRBV19 with TRBJ2-3; 13 bases match TRBD2. CDR3 length: 17 amino acids. The V gene end was trimmed by 5 bases and the J gene end by 6 bases; junction bases not matched to a gene: 11. The germline V gene encodes CDR1 LNHDA and CDR2 SQIVND (reference sequence). In nucleotides, the CDR3 is TGTGCCAGTAGTTTAGGACTAGCGGGAGCTATTGAGGATACGCAGTATTTT. Its translation is CASSLGLAGAIEDTQYF.

This chain joins TRBV7-2 and TRBJ2-1; D might be TRBD2 (5 bases). Germline lookup yields CDR1 SGHTA and CDR2 FQGNSA. This CDR3 is 20 amino acids long. V gave up 0 bases and J gave up 4 bases, with 25 bases separating them. The CDR3 DNA sequence: TGTGCCAGCAGCTTAGCGGGCCGACCTGAAGCTCGAGGGTTTTACAATGAGCAGTTCTTC. Protein: CASSLAGRPEARGFYNEQFF.

The CDR3 bases are TGTGCCAGCAGCCTGGACGGGGGGGACACTGAAGCTTTCTTT. This encodes CASSLDGGDTEAFF. The gene calls are TRBV5-4 and TRBJ1-1; D may be TRBD1 (5 bases). Germline V lookup: CDR1 SGHNT, CDR2 YYREEE (reference sequence). V lost 4 bases and J 3 bases, leaving 13 bases between the germline ends. The CDR3 sequence is 14 residues long. Supplemented by reference TRBV5-4 and TRBJ1-1, the full variable domain reads ETGVTQSPTHLIKTRGQQVTLRCSSQSGHNTVSWYQQALGQGPQFIFQYYREEENGRGNFPPRFSGLQFPNYSSELNVNALELDDSALYLCASSLDGGDTEAFFGQGTRLTVV.

The count of this clone is one. This chain joins TRBV6-5 and TRBJ2-3; 10 nucleotides line up with TRBD2. There are 15 residues in the CDR3. The trim removed 7 bases at V and 1 base at J, leaving 5 bases unmatched. In germline, CDR1 is MNHEY, CDR2 SVGAGI. CDR3 DNA: TGTGCCAGCACCCGAGCGGGGGGGGGCACAGATACGCAGTATTTT. It codes for CASTRAGGGTDTQYF.

The chain links TRBV11-3 to TRBJ1-1, with 8 positions matching TRBD1. The CDR3 covers 17 residues. V shed 0 bases and J 0 bases; nucleotides not matched to a gene: 6. Germline values: CDR1 SGHNT, CDR2 YENEEA. The CDR3: CASSLDSWTGMNTEAFF. The CDR3 DNA reads TGTGCCAGCAGCTTAGATTCATGGACAGGGATGAACACTGAAGCTTTCTTT.

V usage is TRBV28 and J usage is TRBJ1-3; TRBD1 agrees at 7 bases. The CDR3 covers 15 residues. Germline V lookup: CDR1 MDHEN, CDR2 SYDVKM. Unmatched junction bases numbered 5, after V lost 6 bases and J lost 0 bases. Here the CDR3 reads CASSTSGGSGNTIYF. CDR3 nucleotides: TGTGCCAGCAGCACCTCAGGGGGCTCTGGAAACACCATATATTTT.

The chain joins TRBV9 to TRBJ2-6; D remains unclear. Trimming removed 2 bases from V and 1 base from J, with 7 bases in between. CDR1 is SGDLS and CDR2 is YYNGEE in the germline V gene. The CDR3 length is 15 residues. CDR3 residues: CASSVAGSGANVLTF. DNA of the CDR3: TGTGCCAGCAGCGTCGCAGGTTCTGGGGCCAACGTCCTGACTTTC.

The chain has TRBV7-2 and TRBJ1-2, with a weak D call TRBD1 (5 bases). V gave up 1 base and J gave up 0 bases, with 6 bases separating them. CDR3 length: 14 residues. Germline assignment: CDR1 SGHTA and CDR2 FQGNSA. The DNA of the CDR3 is TGTGCCAGCAGCTTAGGGGGGGCTAACTATGGCTACACCTTC. This sequence encodes CASSLGGANYGYTF.

This chain connects TRBV27 to TRBJ1-2; D possibly corresponds to TRBD1 (5 bases). In germline, CDR1 is MNHEY, CDR2 SMNVEV (reference sequence). This CDR3 region has 13 residues. The V end lost 5 bases, the J end lost 4 bases, and 11 bases lay between the germline ends. The CDR3 DNA follows: TGTGCCAGCAGTCTACAGGAGTCCTATGGCTACACCTTC. Its protein is CASSLQESYGYTF.

The chain joins TRBV14 to TRBJ2-1; tentative D call: TRBD2 (5 bases). The CDR3 is made up of 13 amino acids. Germline assignment: CDR1 SGHDN and CDR2 FVKESK. Trimming cost V 4 bases and J 12 bases, with 16 bases left between them. The CDR3 region is CASSPEGFERQFF. CDR3 bases: TGTGCCAGCAGCCCAGAGGGTTTCGAGCGGCAGTTCTTC.

This rearrangement joins TRBV9 to TRBJ2-1; TRBD1 agrees at 7 bases. The CDR3 spans 17 residues. The V gene's germline CDR1 is SGDLS and CDR2 YYNGEE. V gave up 0 bases and J gave up 7 bases; unmatched junction bases: 13. For the CDR3, the DNA is TGTGCCAGCAGCGTAGGAATTACCGGGACAGAAAGTAATGAGCAGTTCTTC. It encodes CASSVGITGTESNEQFF. Full variable domain (outside the CDR3, taken from reference TRBV9 and TRBJ2-1): DSGVTQTPKHLITATGQRVTLRCSPRSGDLSVYWYQQSLDQGLQFLIQYYNGEERAKGNILERFSAQQFPDLHSELNLSSLELGDSALYFCASSVGITGTESNEQFFGPGTRLTVL.

The chain links TRBV23-1 to TRBJ2-7; the D gene is possibly TRBD2 (5 bases). TRBV23-1 is an open reading frame whose function is uncertain. The CDR3 is 15 amino acids. Deletions cut 4 bases from V and 0 bases from J, with 13 bases between. DNA of the CDR3: TGCGCCAGCAGTCGGGAGCGCTCGAGCTCCTACGAGCAGTACGTC. This translates into CASSRERSSSYEQYV.